This TCR beta chain was identified during a study of shared clonotypes between healthy human individuals. Looking at the study overall: Sampling drew on donors who were two women and a few men aged 18 to 49.

The CDR3 extends over 16 amino acids. Trimming removed 3 bases from V and 1 base from J, with 12 bases in between. Germline V gene data show CDR1 as MGHRA and CDR2 as YSYEKL. Findings and caveats of the study: Across subsets, estimated richness was generally greater for naive than for memory populations.

The assay was immunoSEQ multiplex PCR, and TCRdb's table has in-frame clones only and misses some. This table has some 2 million clones, approximately 95% appearing once. On this clone: The antigen remains unidentified.

CD45RO-negative, CCR7-positively selected cells formed the naive CD8 fraction, excluding terminally differentiated effector memory CD45RA+ cells. V usage is TRBV4-1 and J usage is TRBJ2-2; D is perhaps TRBD1 (5 bases). The sequencing sample was made of naive CD8+ T cells sorted from blood. The origin of this receptor is a man younger than 30 in good health. CDR3 bases: TGCGCCAGCAGCCAGCCCCCTGGACAGAACACCGGGGAGCTGTTTTTT. The encoded protein is CASSQPPGQNTGELFF.